The 13 T cell receptor beta chains below come from one sample, sequenced in a study of Graves' ophthalmopathy and Graves' hyperthyroidism. For repertoire sequencing, the TCR beta CDR3 regions were amplified from RNA transcripts. In the first round, RT-PCR was carried out with HTBI primers, and a multiplex PCR formed the second round. TCRdb analysed the multiplex PCR reads with MiXCR anew, one entry per CDR3 protein. This table has a few hundred thousand distinct CDR3 sequences, about two fifths appearing once. Sequenced: peripheral blood or thyroid tissue (not recorded which). The receptor source for this set is an adult man with Graves' hyperthyroidism.

The V and J genes are TRBV28 and TRBJ1-5; 12 nucleotides match TRBD1. This CDR3 is 14 amino acids long. The germline CDR1 and CDR2 sequences are MDHEN and SYDVKM. V was clipped by 9 bases and J by 5 bases; unmatched bases: 5. The CDR3 DNA is TGTGCCAGTTTGGGACAGGGGGCTTATCAGCCCCAGCATTTT. Its protein product is CASLGQGAYQPQHF.

This clonotype was observed many times. The V and J genes are TRBV19 and TRBJ2-6; D is unresolved. Trimming stripped 3 bases from V and 3 bases from J, with 9 bases between. Per germline, CDR1 LNHDA and CDR2 SQIVND (reference sequence). CDR3 size: 15 residues. The DNA for the CDR3 is TGTGCCAGTAGTATGGCAGTTCTTGGGGCCAACGTCCTGACTTTC. Translation gives CASSMAVLGANVLTF.

The V and J genes are TRBV19 and TRBJ1-2, with TRBD1 as a possible D gene (6 bases). The ends were cut back, 7 bases at V and 4 bases at J, with 13 bases in the middle. This CDR3 spans 13 amino acids. Per the germline V gene, CDR1 is LNHDA and CDR2 is SQIVND (reference sequence). CDR3 in amino acids: CASTGRGGYGYTF. The DNA for the CDR3 is TGTGCCAGTACCGGTAGGGGGGGCTATGGCTACACCTTC.

This chain links TRBV19 with TRBJ1-5; D might be TRBD1 (5 bases). Trimming removed 7 bases from V and 6 bases from J, with 13 bases in between. CDR1 is LNHDA, CDR2 SQIVND, per germline (reference sequence). This CDR3 has 13 residues. The CDR3 spells CASNKGKGQPQHF. The DNA of the CDR3 is TGTGCCAGTAACAAGGGGAAGGGTCAGCCCCAGCATTTT. The full variable domain, its missing parts supplied by reference TRBV19 and TRBJ1-5, is DGGITQSPKYLFRKEGQNVTLSCEQNLNHDAMYWYRQDPGQGLRLIYYSQIVNDFQKGDIAEGYSVSREKKESFPLTVTSAQKNPTAFYLCASNKGKGQPQHFGDGTRLSIL.

Turning to this clonotype: A much larger clone sits a single nucleotide away, making a read error possible. The V gene is TRBV20-1, the J gene TRBJ1-1, with unresolved D. The CDR3 covers 10 residues. CDR1 DFQATT and CDR2 SNEGSKA come from the germline V gene (reference sequence). CDR3 region: CSARERRTLF. CDR3 bases: TGCAGTGCTAGAGAACGTAGAACTCTCTTT.

There are many counts of this clonotype. This clone may be a read error of a much larger clone one base away. This chain joins TRBV10-3 and TRBJ2-2; 9 bases agree with TRBD1. The CDR3 loop spans 14 amino acids. Per germline, CDR1 ENHRY and CDR2 SYGVKD. CDR3 nucleotide sequence: TGTGCCCTCTCCGGGACAGGGCTAACCGAGGAGCTGTTTTTT. Encoded protein: CALSGTGLTEELFF.

The chain recombines TRBV7-9 with TRBJ1-5, with D maybe TRBD1 (5 bases). CDR1 is SEHNR, CDR2 FQNEAQ, per germline (reference sequence). CDR3 length: 16 residues. Trimming pared 5 bases from V and 7 bases from J, leaving 21 bases between. In DNA form, the CDR3 reads TGTGCCAGCAGCCAAGATAAGCCCCAGGGTAGGCAGCCCCAGCATTTT. Protein product: CASSQDKPQGRQPQHF. The whole variable domain, filled in from reference TRBV7-9 and TRBJ1-5, reads DTGVSQNPRHKITKRGQNVTFRCDPISEHNRLYWYRQTLGQGPEFLTYFQNEAQLEKSRLLSDRFSAERPKGSFSTLEIQRTEQGDSAMYLCASSQDKPQGRQPQHFGDGTRLSIL.

This CDR3 is CASSPQNTVYF. In DNA, the CDR3 is TGTGCCAGCAGCCCTCAAAACACGGTATATTTT. The chain employs TRBV9 and TRBJ1-3; D is ambiguous. The ends were cut back, 4 bases at V and 14 bases at J, with 13 bases in the middle. The length of the CDR3 is 11 residues. Germline lookup yields CDR1 SGDLS and CDR2 YYNGEE.

As concerns this clonotype: With a much larger clone just one base away, this may be a read error. The rearrangement joins TRBV12-3 or TRBV12-4 to TRBJ1-3; 7 positions agree with TRBD1. The CDR3 sequence is 17 residues long. The CDR3 nucleotides are TGTGCCGGCAGCCCGGGAGCCTTTATGGACAGGGGAAACACCATATATTTT. The encoded protein is CAGSPGAFMDRGNTIYF.

This clonotype was seen more than once but under ten times. The chain joins TRBV6-1 to TRBJ2-5, with TRBD2 matching 7 bases. CDR1 and CDR2 from the germline V gene are MNHNS and SASEGT. There are 13 residues in the CDR3. The V gene end was trimmed by 6 bases and the J gene end by 5 bases; junction bases not matched to a gene: 6. This CDR3 reads CASRSLASETQYF. Here the CDR3 DNA reads TGTGCCAGCAGATCACTAGCGTCGGAGACCCAGTACTTC.

At least ten counts were recorded for this clonotype. The chain links TRBV27 to TRBJ2-5; 10 bases are a match to TRBD2. This CDR3 is built from 17 residues. J lost 4 bases, V lost 4 bases, and 12 bases had no gene match. CDR1 MNHEY and CDR2 SMNVEV come from the germline V gene (reference sequence). The DNA of the CDR3 is TGTGCCAGCAGTTCCCTCACAGCGGGGGGGCCAGGAGAGACCCAGTACTTC. Encoded protein: CASSSLTAGGPGETQYF.

In this sample, this clonotype turned up many times. The chain links TRBV9 to TRBJ1-2, with a possible D match to TRBD1 (5 bases). V was shortened by 2 bases and J by 4 bases, with 18 bases between the two germline ends. This CDR3 is built from 16 residues. The germline V gene encodes CDR1 SGDLS and CDR2 YYNGEE. CDR3 coding DNA: TGTGCCAGCAGCGTTTCGACAGCGAATTACGGCTATGGCTACACCTTC. It translates to CASSVSTANYGYGYTF.

CDR3 region: CASSFSRQSSYEQYF. The DNA of the CDR3 is TGTGCCAGCAGCTTCTCACGACAGAGCTCCTACGAGCAGTACTTC. V is TRBV7-3 and J is TRBJ2-7; TRBD1 might be the D (5 bases). The V end was cut by 3 bases, the J end by 0 bases, with 12 bases between. From germline, CDR1 is SGHTA and CDR2 FQGTGA. The CDR3 is made up of 15 amino acids.